This TCR beta chain was captured in a study of cytomegalovirus exposure and HLA in healthy donors. PCR primers comprised 60 Vbeta and 13 Jbeta primers. Sequencing used immunoSEQ multiplex PCR; TCRdb keeps in-frame clones, though not all of them. This sample has 130,000 or so clones, with about 80% found just once. This CDR3 is built from 15 residues. Per the germline V gene, CDR1 is MDHEN and CDR2 is SYDVKM. V was pared by 7 bases and J by 2 bases, with 10 bases of the junction left unmatched. Concerning this clone itself: Its antigen is unidentified.

Study conclusions and caveats: One cluster of highly shared sequence variants probably arose as a sequencing artifact. In vitro experiments confirmed that a few CMV-associated chains were specific for CMV antigens. Available immune exposure information covered CMV serostatus only.

The sequenced material came from PBMCs. The receptor was derived from a man aged 25 to 40 in good health and CMV-seronegative. This sequence joins TRBV28 and TRBJ2-7; 8 bases are a match to TRBD1. The CDR3 protein is CASTPRDRPAYEQYF. CDR3 nucleotides: TGTGCCAGCACTCCCCGGGACAGGCCAGCCTACGAGCAGTACTTC.